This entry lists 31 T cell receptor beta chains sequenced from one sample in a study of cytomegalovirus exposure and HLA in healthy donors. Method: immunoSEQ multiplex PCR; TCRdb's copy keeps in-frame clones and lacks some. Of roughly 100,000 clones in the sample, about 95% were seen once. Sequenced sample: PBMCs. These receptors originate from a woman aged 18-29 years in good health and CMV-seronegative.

In DNA, the CDR3 is TGTGCCAGCAGCACACACGGGGACACCTCCTACGAGCAGTACTTC. It encodes CASSTHGDTSYEQYF. The chain employs TRBV11-3 and TRBJ2-7; the D gene is possibly TRBD1 (6 bases). CDR3 length: 15 residues. CDR1 and CDR2 (germline): SGHNT, YENEEA. V was clipped by 5 bases and J by 0 bases, with 14 bases between them.

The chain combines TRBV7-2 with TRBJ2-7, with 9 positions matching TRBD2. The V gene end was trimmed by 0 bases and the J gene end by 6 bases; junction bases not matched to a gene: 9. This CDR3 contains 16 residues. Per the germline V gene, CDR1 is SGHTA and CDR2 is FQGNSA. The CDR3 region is CASSLAGGGAPLEQYF. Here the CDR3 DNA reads TGTGCCAGCAGCTTAGCGGGCGGGGGGGCCCCTCTCGAGCAGTACTTC.

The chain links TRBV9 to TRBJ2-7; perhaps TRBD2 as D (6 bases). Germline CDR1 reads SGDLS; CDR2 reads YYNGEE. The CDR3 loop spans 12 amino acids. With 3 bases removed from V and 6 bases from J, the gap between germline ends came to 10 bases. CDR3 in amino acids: CASSEGLGEQYF. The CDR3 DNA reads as TGTGCCAGCAGCGAGGGACTGGGCGAGCAGTACTTC.

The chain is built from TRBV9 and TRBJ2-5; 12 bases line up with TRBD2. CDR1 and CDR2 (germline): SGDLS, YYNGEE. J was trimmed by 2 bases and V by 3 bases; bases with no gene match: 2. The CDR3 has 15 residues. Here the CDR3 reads CASSGLAGAQETQYF. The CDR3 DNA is TGTGCCAGCAGCGGACTAGCGGGGGCTCAAGAGACCCAGTACTTC.

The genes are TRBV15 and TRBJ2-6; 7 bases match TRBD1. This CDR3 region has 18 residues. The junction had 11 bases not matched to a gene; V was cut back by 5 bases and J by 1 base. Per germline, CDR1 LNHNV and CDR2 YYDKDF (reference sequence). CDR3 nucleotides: TGTGCCACCAGCCGGGGACAGAATGGAGGTTCTGGGGCCAACGTCCTGACTTTC. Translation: CATSRGQNGGSGANVLTF.

CDR3 DNA sequence: TGCGCCAGCAGCTCGGCGGGAGGACTAACAGATACGCAGTATTTT. Its translation is CASSSAGGLTDTQYF. The chain couples TRBV5-1 to TRBJ2-3, with 8 bases lining up with TRBD2. Trimming at V came to 3 bases and at J to 3 bases, leaving 6 bases not matched to a gene. CDR3 length: 15 amino acids. Germline-derived CDR1 and CDR2 are SGHRS and YFSETQ.

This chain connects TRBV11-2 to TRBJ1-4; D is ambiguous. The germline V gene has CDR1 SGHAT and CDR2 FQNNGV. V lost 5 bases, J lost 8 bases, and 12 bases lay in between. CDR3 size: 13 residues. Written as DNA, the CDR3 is TGTGCCAGCAGCAGACTCCTTAGCGAAAAACTGTTTTTT. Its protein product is CASSRLLSEKLFF.

CDR3: CASSEGSSDTQYF. CDR3 in DNA: TGTGCCAGCAGTGAAGGTAGCTCAGATACGCAGTATTTT. This chain connects TRBV6-4 to TRBJ2-3; D call uncertain. Germline CDR1 MRHNA, CDR2 SNTAGT. V was trimmed by 3 bases and J by 4 bases, leaving 8 bases between them. The CDR3 spans 13 residues.

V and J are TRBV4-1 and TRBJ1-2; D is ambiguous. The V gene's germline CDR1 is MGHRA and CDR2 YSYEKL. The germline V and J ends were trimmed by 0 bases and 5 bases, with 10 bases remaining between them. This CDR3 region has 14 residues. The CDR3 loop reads CASSQEPGGYGYTF. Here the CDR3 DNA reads TGCGCCAGCAGCCAAGAACCCGGCGGGTATGGCTACACCTTC.

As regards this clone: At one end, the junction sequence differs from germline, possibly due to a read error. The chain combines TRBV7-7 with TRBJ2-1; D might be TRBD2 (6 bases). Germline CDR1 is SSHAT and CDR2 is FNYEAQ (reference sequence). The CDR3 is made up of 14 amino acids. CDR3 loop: CASSSTTGLSEQFF. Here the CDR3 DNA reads TGTGCTAGCAGCTCGACCACGGGACTCAGTGAGCAGTTCTTC.

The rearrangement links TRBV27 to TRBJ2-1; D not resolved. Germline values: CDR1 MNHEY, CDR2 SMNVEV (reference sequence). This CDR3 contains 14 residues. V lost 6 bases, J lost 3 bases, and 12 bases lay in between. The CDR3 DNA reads TGTGCCAGCAGCGTGACTTTACTCTACAATGAGCAGTTCTTC. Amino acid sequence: CASSVTLLYNEQFF.

The CDR3 here is CASSFNRQDWGLFF. The CDR3 nucleotides are TGTGCCAGCAGCTTTAATCGACAGGATTGGGGACTGTTTTTT. The chain employs TRBV7-9 and TRBJ1-4, with a possible D match to TRBD1 (6 bases). CDR1 SEHNR and CDR2 FQNEAQ come from the germline V gene (reference sequence). Trimming left V 3 bases short and J 13 bases short, with 18 bases between. This CDR3 region has 14 residues.

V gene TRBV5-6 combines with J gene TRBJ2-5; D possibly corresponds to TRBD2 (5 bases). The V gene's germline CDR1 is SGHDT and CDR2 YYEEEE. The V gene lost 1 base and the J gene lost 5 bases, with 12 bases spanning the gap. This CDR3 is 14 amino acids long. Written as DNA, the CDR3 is TGTGCCAGCAGCTTGTCCGAGGGCGTCGAGACCCAGTACTTC. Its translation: CASSLSEGVETQYF.

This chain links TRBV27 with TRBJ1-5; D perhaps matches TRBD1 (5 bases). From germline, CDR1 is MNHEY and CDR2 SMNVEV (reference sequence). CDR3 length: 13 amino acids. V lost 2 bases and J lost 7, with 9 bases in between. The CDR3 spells CASSLGRVQPQHF. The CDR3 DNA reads TGTGCCAGCAGTTTAGGCAGGGTACAGCCCCAGCATTTT.

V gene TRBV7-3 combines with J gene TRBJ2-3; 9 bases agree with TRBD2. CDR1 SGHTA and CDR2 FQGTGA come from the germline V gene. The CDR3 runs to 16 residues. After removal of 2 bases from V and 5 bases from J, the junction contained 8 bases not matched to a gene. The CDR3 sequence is CASSLAGGGAGDTQYF. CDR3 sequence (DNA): TGTGCCAGCAGCTTAGCTGGCGGGGGGGCCGGAGATACGCAGTATTTT.

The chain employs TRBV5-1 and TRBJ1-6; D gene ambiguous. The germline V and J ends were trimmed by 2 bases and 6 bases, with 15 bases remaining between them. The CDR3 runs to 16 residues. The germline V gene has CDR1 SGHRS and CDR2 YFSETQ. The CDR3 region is CASSLNSGVSNSPLHF. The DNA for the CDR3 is TGCGCCAGCAGCTTAAATTCCGGGGTGTCTAATTCACCCCTCCACTTT.

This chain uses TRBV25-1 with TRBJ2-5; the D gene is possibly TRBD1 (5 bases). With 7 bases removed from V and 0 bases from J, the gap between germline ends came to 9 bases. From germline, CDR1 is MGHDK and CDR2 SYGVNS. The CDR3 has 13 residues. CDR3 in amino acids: CASTQGHQETQYF. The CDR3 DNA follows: TGTGCCAGCACGCAGGGCCACCAAGAGACCCAGTACTTC.

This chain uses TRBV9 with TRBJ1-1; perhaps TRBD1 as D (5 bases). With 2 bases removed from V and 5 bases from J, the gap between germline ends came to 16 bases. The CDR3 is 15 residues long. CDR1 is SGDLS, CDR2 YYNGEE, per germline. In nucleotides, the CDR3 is TGTGCCAGCAGCGTCATGGGAGGGAGGGGTACTGAAGCTTTCTTT. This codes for CASSVMGGRGTEAFF.

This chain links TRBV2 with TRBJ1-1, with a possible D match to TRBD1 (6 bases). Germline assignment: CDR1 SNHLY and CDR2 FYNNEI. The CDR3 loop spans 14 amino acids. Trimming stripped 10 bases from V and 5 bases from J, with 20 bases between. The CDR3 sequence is CATQGPSLGTEAFF. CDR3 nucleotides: TGTGCCACCCAGGGGCCGAGCCTAGGGACTGAAGCTTTCTTT.

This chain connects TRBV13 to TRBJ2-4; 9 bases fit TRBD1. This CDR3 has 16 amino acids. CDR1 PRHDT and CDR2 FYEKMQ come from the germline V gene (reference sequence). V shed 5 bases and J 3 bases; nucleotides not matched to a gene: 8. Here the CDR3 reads CASSGLQGAGKNIQYF. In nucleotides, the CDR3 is TGTGCCAGCAGCGGACTACAGGGGGCAGGCAAAAACATTCAGTACTTC.

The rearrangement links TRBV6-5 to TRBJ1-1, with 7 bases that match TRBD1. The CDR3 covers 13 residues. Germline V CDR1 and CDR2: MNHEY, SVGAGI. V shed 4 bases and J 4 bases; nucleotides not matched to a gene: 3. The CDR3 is CASSSYRGTEAFF. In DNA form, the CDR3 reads TGTGCCAGCAGTTCATACAGGGGCACTGAAGCTTTCTTT.

The CDR3 loop reads CAISETGPALPHEQYF. The CDR3 bases are TGTGCCATCAGCGAGACAGGGCCAGCCTTACCCCACGAGCAGTACTTC. The chain joins TRBV10-3 to TRBJ2-7; 7 nucleotides match TRBD1. CDR1 is ENHRY, CDR2 SYGVKD, per germline. This CDR3 is 16 amino acids long. Trimming removed 6 bases from V and 5 bases from J; junction bases left unmatched: 16.

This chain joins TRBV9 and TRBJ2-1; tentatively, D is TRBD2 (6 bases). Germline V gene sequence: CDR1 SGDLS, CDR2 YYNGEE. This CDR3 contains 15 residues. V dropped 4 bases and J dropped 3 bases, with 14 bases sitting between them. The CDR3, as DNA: TGTGCCAGCAGCCCGGGGGAGGTCCTCTACAATGAGCAGTTCTTC. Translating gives CASSPGEVLYNEQFF.

The CDR3 is CASSTSGTGGYNEQFF. The CDR3 DNA follows: TGTGCCAGCAGCACCTCCGGGACAGGGGGTTACAATGAGCAGTTCTTC. The rearrangement links TRBV9 to TRBJ2-1; 11 positions match TRBD1. Germline V gives CDR1 SGDLS, CDR2 YYNGEE. After removal of 4 bases from V and 4 bases from J, the junction contained 7 bases not matched to a gene. CDR3 length: 16 amino acids.

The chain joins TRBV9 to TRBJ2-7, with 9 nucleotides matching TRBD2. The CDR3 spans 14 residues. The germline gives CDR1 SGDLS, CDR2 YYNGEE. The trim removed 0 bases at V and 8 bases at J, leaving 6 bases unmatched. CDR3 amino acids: CASSVDGTSFKQYF. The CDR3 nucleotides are TGTGCCAGCAGCGTAGACGGGACTAGCTTCAAGCAGTACTTC.

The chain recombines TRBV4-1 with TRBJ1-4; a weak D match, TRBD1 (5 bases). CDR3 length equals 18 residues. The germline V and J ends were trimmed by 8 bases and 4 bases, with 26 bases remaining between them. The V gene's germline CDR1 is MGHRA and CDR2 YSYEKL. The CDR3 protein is CASGTEEGYTGHNEKLFF. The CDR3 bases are TGCGCCAGCGGAACGGAGGAGGGATACACAGGCCATAATGAAAAACTGTTTTTT.

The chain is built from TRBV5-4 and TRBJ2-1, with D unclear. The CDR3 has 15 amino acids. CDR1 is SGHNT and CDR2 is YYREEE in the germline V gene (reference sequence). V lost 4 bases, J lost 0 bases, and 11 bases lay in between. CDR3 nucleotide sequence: TGTGCCAGCAGCGACGAGTCGGGCTCCTACAATGAGCAGTTCTTC. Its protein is CASSDESGSYNEQFF.

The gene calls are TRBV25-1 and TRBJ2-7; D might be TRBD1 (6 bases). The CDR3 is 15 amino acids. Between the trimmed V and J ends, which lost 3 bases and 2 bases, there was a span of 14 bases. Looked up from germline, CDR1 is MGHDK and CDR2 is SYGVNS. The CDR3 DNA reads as TGTGCCAGCAGTGACCCCCGGACAGAACCCTACGAGCAGTACTTC. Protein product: CASSDPRTEPYEQYF.

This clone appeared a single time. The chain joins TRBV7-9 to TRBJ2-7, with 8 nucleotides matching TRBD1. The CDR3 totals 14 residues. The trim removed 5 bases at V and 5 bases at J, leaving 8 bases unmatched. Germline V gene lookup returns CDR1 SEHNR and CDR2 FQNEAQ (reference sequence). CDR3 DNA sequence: TGTGCCAGCAGCCCTGGACAGGGAAACGACGAGCAGTACTTC. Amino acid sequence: CASSPGQGNDEQYF.

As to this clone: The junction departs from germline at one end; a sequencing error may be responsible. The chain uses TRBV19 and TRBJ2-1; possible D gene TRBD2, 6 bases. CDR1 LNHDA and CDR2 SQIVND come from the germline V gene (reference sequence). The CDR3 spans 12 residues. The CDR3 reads CASSKDYHEQFF. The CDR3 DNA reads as TGTGCCAGTAGTAAGGACTACCATGAGCAGTTCTTC. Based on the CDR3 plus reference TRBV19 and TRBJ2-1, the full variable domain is DGGITQSPKYLFRKEGQNVTLSCEQNLNHDAMYWYRQDPGQGLRLIYYSQIVNDFQKGDIAEGYSVSREKKESFPLTVTSAQKNPTAFYLCASSKDYHEQFFGPGTRLTVL.

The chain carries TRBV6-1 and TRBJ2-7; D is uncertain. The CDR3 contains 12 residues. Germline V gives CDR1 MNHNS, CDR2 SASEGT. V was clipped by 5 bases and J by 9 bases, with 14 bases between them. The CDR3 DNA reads TGTGCCAGCAGTATAAATCTACGAGGGCAGTACTTC. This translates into CASSINLRGQYF.